Listed below are T cell receptor beta chains from one sample, sequenced in a study of CD8+CD57+ T cells in acquired aplastic anemia. Each CDR3 protein gets one entry after TCRdb re-called the reads with MiXCR. Of about 100,000 distinct CDR3 sequences detected, 40% to 60% appear once; the ten largest clones hold roughly 34%. The specimen sequenced was sorted CD4+, CD8+, or CD8+CD57+ T cells (not recorded which) from PBMCs. The receptor set was obtained from a human donor in good health, serving as a control. CDR3s include the opening cysteine and the closing phenylalanine or tryptophan. A D gene is named only where the DNA matches it firmly. Not every row has a clone size; where given, it reads once, few, many or a size class.

TRBJ1-2	TRBV7-9	TRBD1	many	CASSPWTGDYGYTF	TGTGCCAGCAGCCCATGGACAGGGGACTATGGCTACACCTTC
TRBJ1-2	TRBV6-2/TRBV6-3	NA	NA	CASSSARPTSYGYTF	TGTGCCAGCAGTTCCGCCCGTCCGACGTCCTATGGCTACACCTTC
TRBJ2-7	TRBV24-1	TRBD2	NA	CATSPGGGGEQYF	TGCGCCACCAGTCCCGGGGGGGGAGGAGAGCAGTACTTC
TRBJ2-3	TRBV24-1	NA	NA	CATSDWGDTQYF	TGTGCCACCAGTGATTGGGGAGATACGCAGTATTTT
TRBJ2-2	TRBV27	NA	NA	CASSLKSWGELFF	TGTGCCAGCAGTTTAAAATCGTGGGGGGAGCTGTTCTTT
TRBJ1-5	TRBV5-1	NA	few	CASSWWGVFLCDQPQHF	TGCGCCAGCAGCTGGTGGGGGGTTTTTTTATGTGATCAGCCCCAGCATTTT
TRBJ1-1	TRBV7-3	NA	few	CASSVGPNTEAFF	TGTGCCAGCAGCGTTGGTCCAAACACTGAAGCTTTCTTT
TRBJ2-5	TRBV5-1	NA	NA	CASSLGSSLLQETQYF	TGCGCCAGCAGCTTGGGCAGCTCCCTCCTCCAAGAGACCCAGTACTTC
TRBJ2-5	TRBV7-7	NA	many	CASSGAGTETQYF	TGTGCTAGCAGTGGGGCAGGGACCGAGACCCAGTACTTC
TRBJ1-4	TRBV13	NA	NA	CASSLKGGLANEKLFF	TGTGCCAGCAGCTTAAAGGGGGGCCTGGCTAATGAAAAACTGTTTTTT
TRBJ1-1	TRBV25-1	NA	once	CASRRNTEAFF	TGTGCCAGCAGACGTAACACTGAAGCTTTCTTT
TRBJ1-1	TRBV7-2	NA	NA	CASSLIGRLNTEAFF	TGTGCCAGCAGCCTAATCGGACGGCTGAACACTGAAGCTTTCTTT
TRBJ1-2	TRBV12-3/TRBV12-4	TRBD1	many	CASSFLGQGGYGYTF	TGTGCCAGCAGTTTCTTGGGACAGGGGGGCTATGGCTACACCTTC
TRBJ2-5	TRBV7-7	TRBD2	once	CASSYRSGGDEETQYF	TGTGCCAGCAGCTACCGGTCCGGGGGGGACGAAGAGACCCAGTACTTC
TRBJ2-1	TRBV6-1	NA	NA	CASFRSVGPRDEQFF	TGTGCCAGCTTTCGGTCGGTGGGCCCCCGGGATGAGCAGTTCTTC
TRBJ2-5	TRBV9	TRBD2	NA	CASSGAGIQETQYF	TGTGCCAGCAGCGGAGCGGGGATCCAAGAGACCCAGTACTTC
TRBJ2-3	TRBV4-3	NA	NA	CASSQDIEDTQYF	TGCGCCAGCAGCCAAGATATCGAAGATACGCAGTATTTT
TRBJ1-1	TRBV11-2	NA	many	CASSPTLVGHSNTEAFF	TGTGCCAGCAGCCCAACCCTAGTCGGACACTCGAACACTGAAGCTTTCTTT
TRBJ2-7	TRBV7-2	TRBD1	NA	CASSLMGQGIYEQYF	TGTGCCAGCAGCTTAATGGGACAGGGGATCTACGAGCAGTACTTC
TRBJ2-7	TRBV27	TRBD1	many	CASSITGTGPYEQYF	TGTGCCAGCAGTATAACCGGGACAGGGCCCTACGAGCAGTACTTC
TRBJ2-3	TRBV7-2	NA	NA	CASSLTENTQYF	TGTGCCAGCAGCTTAACCGAGAATACGCAGTATTTT
TRBJ2-7	TRBV7-9	NA	NA	CASTGAFYEQYF	TGTGCCAGCACTGGGGCATTCTACGAGCAGTACTTC
TRBJ1-1	TRBV29-1	NA	NA	CSVGLEAEAFF	TGCAGCGTGGGGCTCGAGGCTGAAGCTTTCTTT
TRBJ2-5	TRBV24-1	NA	NA	CATSDFRDITETQYF	TGTGCCACCAGTGATTTCAGGGACATAACAGAGACCCAGTACTTC
TRBJ1-5	TRBV2	NA	NA	CASSPGLGNQPQHF	TGTGCCAGCAGCCCTGGACTGGGCAATCAGCCCCAGCATTTT
TRBJ1-1	TRBV9	NA	NA	CASSDGTGMNTEAFF	TGTGCCAGCAGCGACGGAACAGGGATGAACACTGAAGCTTTCTTT
TRBJ2-7	TRBV6-1	TRBD2	NA	CASRIAGADYEQYF	TGTGCCAGCAGGATAGCGGGGGCCGACTACGAGCAGTACTTC
TRBJ2-1	TRBV5-1	NA	many	CASSHGLGIRSYNEQFF	TGCGCCAGCAGCCACGGACTGGGCATACGCTCCTACAATGAGCAGTTCTTC
TRBJ1-1	TRBV4-3	NA	many	CASSRRGLSTEAFF	TGCGCCAGCAGCCGCAGGGGACTAAGCACTGAAGCTTTCTTT
TRBJ2-1	TRBV24-1	NA	NA	CATSGARVYNEQFF	TGTGCCACCAGTGGGGCAAGGGTGTACAATGAGCAGTTCTTC
TRBJ2-1	TRBV24-1	NA	NA	CATSHRTSSSYNEQFF	TGTGCCACCAGCCATCGGACCTCGAGCTCCTACAATGAGCAGTTCTTC
TRBJ1-1	TRBV6-1	NA	many	CASSEGPGANTEAFF	TGTGCCAGCAGTGAAGGGCCCGGAGCGAACACTGAAGCTTTCTTT
TRBJ1-1	TRBV11-3	TRBD1	many	CASSLGAGQGALETEAFF	TGTGCCAGCAGCCTAGGAGCCGGACAGGGGGCGTTAGAAACTGAAGCTTTCTTT
TRBJ1-1	TRBV7-9	NA	NA	CASSPGAVEAFF	TGTGCCAGCAGCCCTGGGGCCGTTGAAGCTTTCTTT
TRBJ1-2	TRBV29-1	NA	NA	CSVASSGGNYGCTF	NA